This T cell receptor (beta chain) came from a study of siplizumab effects on memory and regulatory T cells. TCRdb keeps only in-frame clones here, not all; method: immunoSEQ multiplex PCR. The sample includes about 70,000 clones, 80% to 90% seen only once; the top ten take 1.5% to 2%. General study points: Siplizumab cultures yielded proliferating Tregs whose suppressive function was not confirmed. Reactions containing siplizumab showed mappable alloreactive CD4+ clones averaging roughly 67% Treg-derived, versus 26.9% in controls.

Remarks on this clone: The antigen remains undetermined.

This TCR was recovered from a human donor in good health. The sequenced sample consisted of Tregs sorted from blood.

The CDR3 nucleotides read TGTGCCAGCAGCTTGGCCGCGGCCATCAAGCAGTACTTC. Translation gives CASSLAAAIKQYF. V usage is TRBV5-8 and J usage is TRBJ2-7; D unclear. CDR1 and CDR2 from the germline V gene are SGHTS and YDEGEE. The CDR3 covers 13 residues. Trimming stripped 0 bases from V and 8 bases from J, with 12 bases between.